The rows below give T cell receptor beta chains drawn from one sample of a study of blood T cell repertoires in COVID-19. TCRdb's table, derived via immunoSEQ multiplex PCR, lists solely in-frame clones and lacks some. The table lists about 36,000 clones, around four fifths of them singletons, with about 35% in the top ten. The sequenced sample consisted of peripheral blood. All receptors derive from a man in his sixties with acute or convalescent COVID-19. Both conserved end residues are part of each CDR3. A D gene is named only where the DNA matches it firmly. Clone size appears in some rows only: once, few, many, or a class for an expanded clone.

d_call: NA
clone_size: NA
v_call: TRBV11-2
j_call: TRBJ2-7
cdr3_nt: TGTGCCAGCAGCTTCCTTTGGACGTTGGACACCGACGAGCAGTACTTC
cdr3_aa: CASSFLWTLDTDEQYF

d_call: TRBD2
clone_size: few
v_call: TRBV7-2
j_call: TRBJ2-5
cdr3_nt: TGTGCCAGCAGCTCGACTAGCGGCCAAGAGACCCAGTACTTC
cdr3_aa: CASSSTSGQETQYF

d_call: NA
clone_size: NA
v_call: TRBV9
j_call: TRBJ2-7
cdr3_nt: TGTGCCAGCAGCGCTGGGGCTTTCTCCTACGAGCAGTACTTC
cdr3_aa: CASSAGAFSYEQYF

d_call: NA
clone_size: NA
v_call: TRBV9
j_call: TRBJ1-3
cdr3_nt: TGTGCCAGCAGCCCCTCGGGGGGTTGGAGAAACACCATATATTTT
cdr3_aa: CASSPSGGWRNTIYF

d_call: TRBD2
clone_size: NA
v_call: TRBV10-3
j_call: TRBJ2-3
cdr3_nt: TGTGCCATCAGTGAGTCGAAATTGGGACTAGGTCATCGACCGCGGATCACAGATACGCAGTATTTT
cdr3_aa: CAISESKLGLGHRPRITDTQYF

d_call: TRBD1
clone_size: NA
v_call: TRBV28
j_call: TRBJ1-5
cdr3_nt: TGTGCCAGCAGTTTAGTGGGACAGGGGAGGCAGCCCCAGCATTTT
cdr3_aa: CASSLVGQGRQPQHF

d_call: TRBD1
clone_size: NA
v_call: TRBV9
j_call: TRBJ1-5
cdr3_nt: TGTGCCAGCAGCCCCCAGGGGGCTGGGGGCAATCAGCCCCAGCATTTT
cdr3_aa: CASSPQGAGGNQPQHF

d_call: NA
clone_size: NA
v_call: TRBV2
j_call: TRBJ1-2
cdr3_nt: TGTGCCAGCAGCCGCCAGTTGTATGGCTACACCTTC
cdr3_aa: CASSRQLYGYTF

d_call: TRBD2
clone_size: NA
v_call: TRBV11-2
j_call: TRBJ2-7
cdr3_nt: TGTGCCAGCAGCTTAGGAGCGGGAGGGTCCTACGAGCAGTACTTC
cdr3_aa: CASSLGAGGSYEQYF

d_call: NA
clone_size: NA
v_call: TRBV7-6
j_call: TRBJ1-1
cdr3_nt: TGTGCCAGCAGCCCTCAAGGAGGCAGCATGAACACTGAAGCTTTCTTT
cdr3_aa: CASSPQGGSMNTEAFF

d_call: TRBD2
clone_size: NA
v_call: TRBV11-3
j_call: TRBJ2-7
cdr3_nt: TGTGCCAGCAGCTTAGTTGTTAGCGGGAGTAAAAACGAGCAGTACTTC
cdr3_aa: CASSLVVSGSKNEQYF

d_call: NA
clone_size: NA
v_call: TRBV12-3/TRBV12-4
j_call: TRBJ1-3
cdr3_nt: TGTGCCAGCATTCGGGGCTCTGGAAACACCATATATTTT
cdr3_aa: CASIRGSGNTIYF

d_call: TRBD2
clone_size: NA
v_call: TRBV10-3
j_call: TRBJ2-1
cdr3_nt: TGTGCCATCACCCGGACTAGCGGGAGTGTGTCCTACAATGAGCAGTTCTTC
cdr3_aa: CAITRTSGSVSYNEQFF

d_call: TRBD1
clone_size: NA
v_call: TRBV6-5
j_call: TRBJ1-4
cdr3_nt: TGTGCCAGCAGGCACAGGGGGGACAACGAAAAACTGTTTTTT
cdr3_aa: CASRHRGDNEKLFF

d_call: TRBD2
clone_size: once
v_call: TRBV7-7
j_call: TRBJ2-7
cdr3_nt: TGTGCTAGCAGCTCTGTAGGGGAGGGGACTAGCAATCCCCCCGCCTTCTACGAGCAGTACTTC
cdr3_aa: CASSSVGEGTSNPPAFYEQYF

d_call: TRBD1
clone_size: NA
v_call: TRBV5-1
j_call: TRBJ1-3
cdr3_nt: TGCGCCAGCAGCTTGGGGGACAGCTCTGGAAACACCATATATTTT
cdr3_aa: CASSLGDSSGNTIYF

d_call: NA
clone_size: NA
v_call: TRBV2
j_call: TRBJ2-7
cdr3_nt: TGTGCCAGCAGCGACTCCGGAAACTACGAGCAGTACTTC
cdr3_aa: CASSDSGNYEQYF

d_call: NA
clone_size: few
v_call: TRBV7-9
j_call: TRBJ1-1
cdr3_nt: TGTGCCAGCAGCCCGGGGTTCGGGAACACTGAAGCTTTCTTT
cdr3_aa: CASSPGFGNTEAFF

d_call: TRBD1
clone_size: NA
v_call: TRBV9
j_call: TRBJ1-6
cdr3_nt: TGTGCCAGCAGCGCGGTACAGGGGGCCGGTTCACCCCTCCACTTT
cdr3_aa: CASSAVQGAGSPLHF

d_call: NA
clone_size: NA
v_call: TRBV10-3
j_call: TRBJ2-4
cdr3_nt: TGTGCCATCAGCTCAGCGGGTCTAGCCAAAAACATTCAGTACTTC
cdr3_aa: CAISSAGLAKNIQYF

d_call: TRBD1
clone_size: NA
v_call: TRBV27
j_call: TRBJ1-6
cdr3_nt: TGTGCCAGCAGTCTCGACAGGGGGAATTCACCCCTCCACTTT
cdr3_aa: CASSLDRGNSPLHF

d_call: TRBD2
clone_size: NA
v_call: TRBV11-3
j_call: TRBJ2-1
cdr3_nt: TGTGCCAGCGCAAGGGGTTCGACTAGCGGGCCAAAAGGTGAGCAGTTCTTC
cdr3_aa: CASARGSTSGPKGEQFF

d_call: NA
clone_size: NA
v_call: TRBV21-1
j_call: TRBJ2-5
cdr3_nt: TGTGCCAGCAGCCGTTTAATAGCGGGAGGGCCGGGAGAGACCCAGTACTTC
cdr3_aa: CASSRLIAGGPGETQYF

d_call: TRBD2
clone_size: few
v_call: TRBV7-9
j_call: TRBJ2-2
cdr3_nt: TGTGCCAGCAGCTCACTAGCGGGAGTCTACCGAAAGGAGCTGTTTTTT
cdr3_aa: CASSSLAGVYRKELFF

d_call: NA
clone_size: NA
v_call: TRBV6-2/TRBV6-3
j_call: TRBJ2-3
cdr3_nt: TGTGCCAGCAGCTGGGGCGGGAACCCCCCAACAGATACGCAGTATTTT
cdr3_aa: CASSWGGNPPTDTQYF

d_call: TRBD1
clone_size: few
v_call: TRBV7-8
j_call: TRBJ1-1
cdr3_nt: TGTGCCAGCTCCCCCCTGGGACAGGGGTGGGGGGGCACTGAAGCTTTCTTT
cdr3_aa: CASSPLGQGWGGTEAFF

d_call: TRBD2
clone_size: NA
v_call: TRBV2
j_call: TRBJ2-2
cdr3_nt: TGTGCCAGCAGAGAGCGGGAGGTGCTCACCGGGGAGCTGTTTTTT
cdr3_aa: CASREREVLTGELFF

d_call: NA
clone_size: once
v_call: TRBV4-1
j_call: TRBJ2-5
cdr3_nt: TGCGCCAGCAGCCAAGATGGGACTTCTGTGGAGACCCAGTACTTC
cdr3_aa: CASSQDGTSVETQYF

d_call: TRBD2
clone_size: NA
v_call: TRBV4-2
j_call: TRBJ2-1
cdr3_nt: TGTGCCAGCAGCCAAGGACTAGCGGGAGGGCCTAATGAGCAGTTCTTC
cdr3_aa: CASSQGLAGGPNEQFF

d_call: NA
clone_size: NA
v_call: TRBV3-1/TRBV3-2
j_call: TRBJ2-1
cdr3_nt: TGTGCCAGCAGCCAAGGTGGATGGGGGGTTTCCTACAATGAGCAGTTCTTC
cdr3_aa: CASSQGGWGVSYNEQFF

d_call: TRBD2
clone_size: NA
v_call: TRBV7-2
j_call: TRBJ2-7
cdr3_nt: TGTGCCAGCAGCCCGCAGGGGACTAGCGGCTACGAGCAGTACTTC
cdr3_aa: CASSPQGTSGYEQYF

d_call: NA
clone_size: NA
v_call: TRBV4-2
j_call: TRBJ1-5
cdr3_nt: TGTGCCAGCAGCCAAGACGGCAATCAGCCCCAGCATTTT
cdr3_aa: CASSQDGNQPQHF

d_call: TRBD2
clone_size: once
v_call: TRBV14
j_call: TRBJ2-1
cdr3_nt: TGTGCCAGCAGCTTAAACCCCGGCGGACTAGCGGGACCGTACAATGAGCAGTTCTTC
cdr3_aa: CASSLNPGGLAGPYNEQFF

d_call: NA
clone_size: NA
v_call: TRBV19
j_call: TRBJ1-1
cdr3_nt: TGTGCCAGTAGGAGGGGACACAACACTGAAGCTTTCTTT
cdr3_aa: CASRRGHNTEAFF

d_call: NA
clone_size: few
v_call: TRBV29-1
j_call: TRBJ2-7
cdr3_nt: TGCAGCGTTCGAGACAACTCCTACGAGCAGTACTTC
cdr3_aa: CSVRDNSYEQYF

d_call: TRBD1
clone_size: NA
v_call: TRBV5-1
j_call: TRBJ1-5
cdr3_nt: TGCGCCAGCAGCATAACAGGGGATTCAGAACAGCCCCAGCATTTT
cdr3_aa: CASSITGDSEQPQHF

d_call: NA
clone_size: once
v_call: TRBV5-1
j_call: TRBJ2-7
cdr3_nt: TGCGCCAGCGCCTTTGGGCAGGCCTACGAGCAGTACTTC
cdr3_aa: CASAFGQAYEQYF

d_call: TRBD1
clone_size: NA
v_call: TRBV7-2
j_call: TRBJ2-1
cdr3_nt: TGTGCCAGCAGCCTCCCATTGACAGGGACCTACAATGAGCAGTTCTTC
cdr3_aa: CASSLPLTGTYNEQFF

d_call: NA
clone_size: NA
v_call: TRBV3-1/TRBV3-2
j_call: TRBJ2-1
cdr3_nt: TGTGCCAGCAGCCAAGAGGTCTTCGGTGAGCAGTTCTTC
cdr3_aa: CASSQEVFGEQFF

d_call: TRBD2
clone_size: few
v_call: TRBV6-5
j_call: TRBJ2-1
cdr3_nt: TGTGCCAGCAGTTACTCGAAGCGGGAGGGGAATGAGCAGTTCTTC
cdr3_aa: CASSYSKREGNEQFF